This T cell receptor (beta chain) stems from a study of early T cells in non-severe SARS-CoV-2 infection. The germline V gene encodes CDR1 KGHSH and CDR2 LQKENI. The CDR3 sequence is 17 residues long. Deletions cut 3 bases from V and 2 bases from J, with 19 bases between. TCRdb passed the 5' RACE reads through MiXCR, listing each CDR3 protein once. The table has under 100,000 distinct CDR3 sequences, 12% to 15% seen once. This clonotype has only a few counts. The sequencing sample was made of whole blood. The receptor was isolated from an adult who was a healthcare worker with PCR-confirmed SARS-CoV-2 infection or an uninfected control (not recorded which). V is TRBV18 and J is TRBJ1-1, with D perhaps matching TRBD1 (6 bases). This CDR3 reads CASSPFPGQRGNTEAFF. The CDR3 DNA follows: TGTGCCAGCTCACCTTTCCCGGGACAAAGGGGAAACACTGAAGCTTTCTTT.